This T cell receptor beta chain comes out of a study of regulatory T cells in long-lasting Graves disease. This CDR3 comprises 14 residues. Germline CDR1 MDHEN, CDR2 SYDVKM. V was pared by 6 bases and J by 2 bases, with 5 bases of the junction left unmatched. This clonotype came up many times. Time point defined: newly diagnosed GD, antithyroid drugs for less than 3 months. Following extraction of RNA from PBMCs, that RNA was used to make the TCR library. CDR3 regions were amplified by Arm-PCR using iRepertoire HTBI primers to build TCR beta libraries. TCRdb re-derived calls from the multiplex PCR reads in MiXCR, one entry per CDR3 protein. The sample yields 420,000 or so distinct CDR3 sequences, about 16% seen once. This same sample was also part of a study on T cells in Graves' hyperthyroidism and ophthalmopathy.

This material consisted of peripheral blood mononuclear cells (PBMCs), taken at new diagnosis, from a patient treated with antithyroid drugs. J is TRBJ2-7 and V is TRBV28, with TRBD1 matching over 9 bases. This clonotype was sampled from a woman between 18 and 29 years old with Graves disease. CDR3 in amino acids: CASSTGTGTYEQYF. The CDR3 region has the DNA TGTGCCAGCAGCACCGGGACAGGGACCTACGAGCAGTACTTC. The full variable domain, rest sourced from reference TRBV28 and TRBJ2-7, is DVKVTQSSRYLVKRTGEKVFLECVQDMDHENMFWYRQDPGLGLRLIYFSYDVKMKEKGDIPEGYSVSREKKERFSLILESASTNQTSMYLCASSTGTGTYEQYFGPGTRLTVT.